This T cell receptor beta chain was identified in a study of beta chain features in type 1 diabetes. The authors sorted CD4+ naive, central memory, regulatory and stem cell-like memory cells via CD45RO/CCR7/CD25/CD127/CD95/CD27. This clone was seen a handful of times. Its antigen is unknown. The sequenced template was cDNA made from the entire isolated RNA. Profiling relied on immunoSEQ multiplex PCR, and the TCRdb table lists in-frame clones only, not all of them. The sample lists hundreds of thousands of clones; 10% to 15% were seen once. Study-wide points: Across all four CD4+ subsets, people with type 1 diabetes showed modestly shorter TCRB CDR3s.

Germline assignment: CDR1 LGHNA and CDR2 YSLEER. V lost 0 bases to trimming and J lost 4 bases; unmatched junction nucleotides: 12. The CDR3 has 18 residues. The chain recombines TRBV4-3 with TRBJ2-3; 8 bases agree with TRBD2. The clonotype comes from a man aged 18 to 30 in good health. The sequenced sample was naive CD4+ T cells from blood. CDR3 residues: CASSQDGPGGLIADTQYF. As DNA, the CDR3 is TGCGCCAGCAGCCAAGACGGTCCGGGAGGGCTCATCGCAGATACGCAGTATTTT.